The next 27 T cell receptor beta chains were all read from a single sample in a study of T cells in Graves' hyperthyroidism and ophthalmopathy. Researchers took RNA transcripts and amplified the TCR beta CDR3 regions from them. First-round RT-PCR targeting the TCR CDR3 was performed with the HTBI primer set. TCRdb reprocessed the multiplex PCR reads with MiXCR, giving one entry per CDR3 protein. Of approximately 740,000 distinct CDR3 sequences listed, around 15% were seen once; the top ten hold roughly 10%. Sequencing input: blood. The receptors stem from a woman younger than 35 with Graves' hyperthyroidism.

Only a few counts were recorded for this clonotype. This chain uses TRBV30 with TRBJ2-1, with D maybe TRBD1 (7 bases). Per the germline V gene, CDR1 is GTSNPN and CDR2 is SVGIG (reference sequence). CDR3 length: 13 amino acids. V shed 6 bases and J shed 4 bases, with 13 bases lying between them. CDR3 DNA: TGTGCCTGCCAGGGGGGTCCATACAATGAGCAGTTCTTC. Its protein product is CACQGGPYNEQFF. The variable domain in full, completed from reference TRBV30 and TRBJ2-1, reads SQTIHQWPATLVQPVGSPLSLECTVEGTSNPNLYWYRQAAGRGLQLLFYSVGIGQISSEVPQNLSASRPQDRQFILSSKKLLLSDSGFYLCACQGGPYNEQFFGPGTRLTVL.

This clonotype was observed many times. The CDR3 DNA is TGCAGTGCTAGAGACCCTAGCGGGAACACCGGGGAGCTGTTTTTT. Amino acid sequence: CSARDPSGNTGELFF. V usage is TRBV20-1 and J usage is TRBJ2-2; 7 bases map to TRBD2. Germline V gene lookup returns CDR1 DFQATT and CDR2 SNEGSKA (reference sequence). The V and J ends lost 0 bases and 1 base, in that order; junction bases with no gene match: 2. The CDR3 is 15 residues long.

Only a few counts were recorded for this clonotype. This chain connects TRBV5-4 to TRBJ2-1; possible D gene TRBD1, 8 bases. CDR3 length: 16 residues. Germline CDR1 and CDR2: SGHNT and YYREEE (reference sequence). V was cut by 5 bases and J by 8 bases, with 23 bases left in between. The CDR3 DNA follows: TGTGCCAGCAGTTACGGACAGGGCGCGGGGGAGGATGAGCAGTTCTTC. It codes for CASSYGQGAGEDEQFF.

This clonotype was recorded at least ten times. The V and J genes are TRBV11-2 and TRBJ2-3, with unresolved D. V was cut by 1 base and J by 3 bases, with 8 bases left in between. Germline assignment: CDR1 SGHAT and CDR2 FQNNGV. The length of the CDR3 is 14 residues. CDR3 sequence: CASSLGGRTDTQYF. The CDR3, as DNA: TGTGCCAGCAGCTTAGGCGGTCGGACAGATACGCAGTATTTT. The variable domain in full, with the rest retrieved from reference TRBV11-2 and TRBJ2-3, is EAGVAQSPRYKIIEKRQSVAFWCNPISGHATLYWYQQILGQGPKLLIQFQNNGVVDDSQLPKDRFSAERLKGVDSTLKIQPAKLEDSAVYLCASSLGGRTDTQYFGPGTRLTVL.

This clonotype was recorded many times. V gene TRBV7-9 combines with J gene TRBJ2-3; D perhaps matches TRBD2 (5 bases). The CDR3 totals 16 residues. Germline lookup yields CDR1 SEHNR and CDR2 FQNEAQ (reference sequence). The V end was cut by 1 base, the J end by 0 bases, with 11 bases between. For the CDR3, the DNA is TGTGCCAGCAGCTTAGGAGCAGCGGCTAGCACAGATACGCAGTATTTT. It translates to CASSLGAAASTDTQYF.

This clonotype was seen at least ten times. The CDR3 loop is CSAPTGTGITEAFF. The CDR3, as DNA: TGCAGTGCACCAACCGGGACAGGGATTACTGAAGCTTTCTTT. The V gene is TRBV20-1, the J gene TRBJ1-1; 9 bases are a match to TRBD1. The trim removed 6 bases at V and 5 bases at J, leaving 10 bases unmatched. The CDR3 sequence is 14 residues long. Germline V gene data show CDR1 as DFQATT and CDR2 as SNEGSKA (reference sequence).

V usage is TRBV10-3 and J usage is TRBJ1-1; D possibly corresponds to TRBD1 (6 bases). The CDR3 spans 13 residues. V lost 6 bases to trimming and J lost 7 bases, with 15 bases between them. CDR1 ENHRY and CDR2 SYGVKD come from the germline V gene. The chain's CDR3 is CAIRDSARIEAFF. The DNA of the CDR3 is TGTGCCATCAGGGACAGTGCACGTATTGAAGCTTTCTTT.

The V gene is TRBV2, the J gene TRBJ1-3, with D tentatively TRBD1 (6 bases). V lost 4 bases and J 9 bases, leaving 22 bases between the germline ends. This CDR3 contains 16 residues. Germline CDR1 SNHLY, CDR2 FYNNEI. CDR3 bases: TGTGCCAGCAGTGCCCGGGGGCGGGCAGGGTATGGCACCATATATTTT. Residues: CASSARGRAGYGTIYF.

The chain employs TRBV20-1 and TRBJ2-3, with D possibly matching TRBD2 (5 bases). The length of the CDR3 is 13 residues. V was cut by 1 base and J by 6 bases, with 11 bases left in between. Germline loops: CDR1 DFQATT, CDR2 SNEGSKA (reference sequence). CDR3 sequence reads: CSARAPGRDTQYF. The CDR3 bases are TGCAGTGCTAGAGCCCCGGGAAGGGATACGCAGTATTTT.

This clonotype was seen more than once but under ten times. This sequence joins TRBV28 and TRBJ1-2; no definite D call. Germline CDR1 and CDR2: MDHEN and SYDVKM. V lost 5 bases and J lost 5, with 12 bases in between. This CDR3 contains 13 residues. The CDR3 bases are TGTGCCAGCAGTCCCTCGACTTTTTATGGCTACACCTTC. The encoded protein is CASSPSTFYGYTF.

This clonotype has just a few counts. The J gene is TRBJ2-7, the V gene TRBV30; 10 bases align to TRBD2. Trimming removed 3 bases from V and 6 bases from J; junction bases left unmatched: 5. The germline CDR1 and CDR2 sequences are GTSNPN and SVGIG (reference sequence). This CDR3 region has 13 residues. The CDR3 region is CAWRVAGGPEQYF. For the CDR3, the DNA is TGTGCCTGGAGGGTAGCGGGAGGACCCGAGCAGTACTTC.

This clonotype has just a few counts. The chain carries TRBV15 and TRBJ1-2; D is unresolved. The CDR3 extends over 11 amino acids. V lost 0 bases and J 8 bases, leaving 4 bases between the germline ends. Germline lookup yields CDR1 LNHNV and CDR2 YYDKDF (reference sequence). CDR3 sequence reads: CATSREGGYTF. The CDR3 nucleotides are TGTGCCACCAGCAGAGAGGGAGGCTACACCTTC.

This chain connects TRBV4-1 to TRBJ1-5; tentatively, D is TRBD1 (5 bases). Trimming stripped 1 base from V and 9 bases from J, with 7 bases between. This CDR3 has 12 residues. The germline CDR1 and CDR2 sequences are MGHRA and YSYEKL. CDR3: CASSQGQGPQHF. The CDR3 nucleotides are TGCGCCAGCAGCCAAGGCCAGGGGCCCCAGCATTTT.

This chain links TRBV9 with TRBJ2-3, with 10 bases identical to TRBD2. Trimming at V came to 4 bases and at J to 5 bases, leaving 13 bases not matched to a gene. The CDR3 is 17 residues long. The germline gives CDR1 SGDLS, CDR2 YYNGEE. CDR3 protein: CASSTFLASGSGDTQYF. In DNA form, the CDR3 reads TGTGCCAGCAGCACCTTCCTGGCTAGCGGGAGTGGAGATACGCAGTATTTT.

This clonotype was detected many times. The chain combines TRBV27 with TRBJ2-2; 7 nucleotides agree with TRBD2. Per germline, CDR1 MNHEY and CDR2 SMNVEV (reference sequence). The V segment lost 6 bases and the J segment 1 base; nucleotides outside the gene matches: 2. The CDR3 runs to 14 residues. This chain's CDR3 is CASRTSLNTGELFF. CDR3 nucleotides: TGTGCCAGCAGGACTAGCCTGAACACCGGGGAGCTGTTTTTT.

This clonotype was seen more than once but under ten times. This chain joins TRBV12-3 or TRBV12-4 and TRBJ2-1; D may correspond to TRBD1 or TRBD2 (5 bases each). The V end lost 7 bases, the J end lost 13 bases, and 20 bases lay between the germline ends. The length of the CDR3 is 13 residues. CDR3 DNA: TGTGCCAGCAATGAGTTAATGGGACGGCGACAGTTCTTC. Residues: CASNELMGRRQFF.

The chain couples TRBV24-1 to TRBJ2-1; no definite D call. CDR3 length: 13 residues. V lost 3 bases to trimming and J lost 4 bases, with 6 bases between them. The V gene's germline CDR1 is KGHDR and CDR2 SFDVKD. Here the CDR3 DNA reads TGTGCCACCAGTGATAAACCATACAATGAGCAGTTCTTC. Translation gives CATSDKPYNEQFF.

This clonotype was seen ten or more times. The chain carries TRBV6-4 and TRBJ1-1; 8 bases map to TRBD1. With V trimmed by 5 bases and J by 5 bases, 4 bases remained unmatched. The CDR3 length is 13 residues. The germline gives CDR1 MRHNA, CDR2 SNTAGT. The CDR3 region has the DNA TGTGCCAGCAGTCGTACAGGGGGAACTGAAGCTTTCTTT. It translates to CASSRTGGTEAFF.

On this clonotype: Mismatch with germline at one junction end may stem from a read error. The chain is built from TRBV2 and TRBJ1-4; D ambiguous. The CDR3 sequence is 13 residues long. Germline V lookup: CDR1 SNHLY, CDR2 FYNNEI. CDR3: CASLRATNEKLLF. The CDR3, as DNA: TGTGCCAGCCTGAGAGCAACTAATGAAAAACTGTTGTTT.

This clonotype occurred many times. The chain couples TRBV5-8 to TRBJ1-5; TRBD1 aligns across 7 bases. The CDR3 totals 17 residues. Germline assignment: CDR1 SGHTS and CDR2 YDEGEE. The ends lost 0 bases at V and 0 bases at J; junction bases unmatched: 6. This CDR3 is CASSLEKTGHSNQPQHF. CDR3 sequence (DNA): TGTGCCAGCAGCTTGGAAAAGACAGGGCATAGCAATCAGCCCCAGCATTTT. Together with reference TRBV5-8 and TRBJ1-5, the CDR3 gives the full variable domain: EAGVTQSPTHLIKTRGQQATLRCSPISGHTSVYWYQQALGLGLQFLLWYDEGEERNRGNFPPRFSGRQFPNYSSELNVNALELEDSALYLCASSLEKTGHSNQPQHFGDGTRLSIL.

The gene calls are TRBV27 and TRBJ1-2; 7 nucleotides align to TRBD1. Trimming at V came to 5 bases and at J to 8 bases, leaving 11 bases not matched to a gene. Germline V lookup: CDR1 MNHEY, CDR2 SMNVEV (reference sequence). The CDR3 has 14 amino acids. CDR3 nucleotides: TGTGCCAGCAGTGCGACCGAGGGGGCGGGGGGCTACACCTTC. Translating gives CASSATEGAGGYTF.

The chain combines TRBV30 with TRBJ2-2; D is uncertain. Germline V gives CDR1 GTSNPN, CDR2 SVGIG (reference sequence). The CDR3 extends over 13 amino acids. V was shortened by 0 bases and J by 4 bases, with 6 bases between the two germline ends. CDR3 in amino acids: CAWSVPGTGELFF. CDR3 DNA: TGTGCCTGGAGTGTACCGGGCACCGGGGAGCTGTTTTTT.

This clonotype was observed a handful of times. In nucleotides, the CDR3 is TGCAGTGCTAGAGATGGCTCCGGCGTTGATACGCAGTATTTT. This gives the protein CSARDGSGVDTQYF. The chain couples TRBV20-1 to TRBJ2-3; D not resolved. The ends were cut back, 0 bases at V and 6 bases at J, with 13 bases in the middle. The CDR3 has 14 amino acids. Germline V gene lookup returns CDR1 DFQATT and CDR2 SNEGSKA (reference sequence).

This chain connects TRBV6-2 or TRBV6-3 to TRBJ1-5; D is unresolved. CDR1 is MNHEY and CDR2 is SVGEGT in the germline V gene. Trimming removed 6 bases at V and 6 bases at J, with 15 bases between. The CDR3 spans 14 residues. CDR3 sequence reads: CASRETVGGQPQHF. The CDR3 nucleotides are TGTGCCAGCAGGGAGACGGTCGGAGGTCAGCCCCAGCATTTT.

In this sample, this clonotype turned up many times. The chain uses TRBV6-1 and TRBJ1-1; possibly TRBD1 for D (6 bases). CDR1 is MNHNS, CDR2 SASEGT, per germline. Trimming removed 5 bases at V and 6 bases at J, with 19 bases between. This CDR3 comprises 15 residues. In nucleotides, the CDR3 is TGTGCCAGCAGTAACGACTTCCGAGGGGGTGCTGAAGCTTTCTTT. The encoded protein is CASSNDFRGGAEAFF.

The CDR3 sequence is CATSDATGTGFYGYTF. In DNA, the CDR3 is TGTGCCACCAGTGATGCTACCGGGACAGGGTTCTATGGCTACACCTTC. The chain uses TRBV24-1 and TRBJ1-2, with 9 nucleotides matching TRBD1. V trimming: 3 bases; J trimming: 4 bases; junction bases outside the gene matches: 8. Germline-derived CDR1 and CDR2 are KGHDR and SFDVKD. The CDR3 totals 16 residues.

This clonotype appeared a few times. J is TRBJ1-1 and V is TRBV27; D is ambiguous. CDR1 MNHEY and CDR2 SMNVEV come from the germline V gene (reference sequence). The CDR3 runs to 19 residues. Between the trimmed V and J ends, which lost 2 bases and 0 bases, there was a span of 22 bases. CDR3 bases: TGTGCCAGCAGTTTAAACCCCCGGCTTACCAAACTCGTGAACACTGAAGCTTTCTTT. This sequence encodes CASSLNPRLTKLVNTEAFF.